This is a list of T cell receptor beta chains from one sample in a study of T cells after yellow fever vaccination. TCRdb reanalysed the 5' RACE reads using MiXCR and keeps one entry per CDR3 protein. This sample has some 340,000 distinct CDR3 sequences; about 10% occur once, and the top ten carry roughly 3%. The sample consisted of CD4+ T cells sorted from PBMCs, taken 45 days after the yellow fever booster vaccination. These receptors originate from a man aged 18 to 29 who received the YFV17D yellow fever vaccine. Each CDR3 is given with its conserved first and last residue. The order of the fields is V gene, J gene, CDR3 protein.

TRBV19	TRBJ1-1	CASRPGTGVSVAEAFF
TRBV15	TRBJ1-5	CATSPQWGSNQPQHF
TRBV20-1	TRBJ1-1	CSARGTGANTEAFF
TRBV18	TRBJ2-1	CASSPAQWQLEQFF
TRBV18	TRBJ2-5	CASSPLDRMGTQYF
TRBV5-1	TRBJ2-3	CASSFQLAGASTDTQYF
TRBV6-5	TRBJ2-7	CASSKPETYEQYF
TRBV20-1	TRBJ2-1	CSATGAQRFF
TRBV5-1	TRBJ1-1	CASSPPRRLGTNTEAFF
TRBV12-3/TRBV12-4	TRBJ2-5	CASSLAGSGEETQYF
TRBV6-5	TRBJ1-2	CASSYDKNYGYTF
TRBV7-2	TRBJ1-5	CASSLMPDQPQHF
TRBV6-4	TRBJ2-3	CASSDSGRRPDTQYF
TRBV20-1	TRBJ1-1	CSANPQGDPNTEAFF
TRBV9	TRBJ1-2	CASSVEVEGYGYTF
TRBV7-2	TRBJ2-3	CASSPQQGASTDTQYF
TRBV5-1	TRBJ2-3	CASSLTRTSGATSTDTQYF
TRBV12-3/TRBV12-4	TRBJ1-1	CASSDRKGTGKTEAFF
TRBV12-3/TRBV12-4	TRBJ1-1	CASSFILNLDRGLKNTEAFF
TRBV7-9	TRBJ2-6	CAARDSKISFSSGANVLTF
TRBV3-1	TRBJ2-5	CASGTSGALETQYF
TRBV2	TRBJ2-5	CASGVRGPQYF
TRBV2	TRBJ1-1	CASTLGGGAFF
TRBV5-4	TRBJ2-1	CASSTPGGSSYNEQFF
TRBV12-3/TRBV12-4	TRBJ2-1	CASSFLAGGWQFF
TRBV11-1	TRBJ1-2	CASSPDRRASYGGYTF
TRBV11-2	TRBJ2-7	CASSLGQGASEQYF
TRBV5-1	TRBJ2-3	CARSLGGTGDTQYF
TRBV20-1	TRBJ2-7	CSAQAVLVTGPYYEQYF
TRBV10-3	TRBJ2-5	CAISEQLAVQETQYF
TRBV6-6	TRBJ1-3	CASSRDRGDTIYF
TRBV5-6	TRBJ1-2	CASYRRMGYGYTF
TRBV7-6	TRBJ2-5	CASSLQGRGTQYF